Below, one T cell receptor beta chain is given with its context. As yet, its antigen is unknown. This sample stems from a study of cytomegalovirus exposure and HLA in healthy donors. Trimming cost V 0 bases and J 9 bases, with 18 bases left between them. Germline V gene sequence: CDR1 GTSNPN, CDR2 SVGIG (reference sequence). The CDR3 length is 15 residues. Findings and caveats of the study: Association of about 17,000 TCR beta sequences with HLA alleles was found at 0.05 false discovery rate in a later analysis. The only immune exposure information that was available was CMV serostatus. In a later analysis, TCR beta V- and J-gene trimming showed a link to a missense DCLRE1C variant.

The study ran its PCR with 60 Vbeta and 13 Jbeta primers. Sequencing was performed with immunoSEQ multiplex PCR; in TCRdb, only in-frame clones are kept and a portion is missing. The data show 45,000 or so clones, and the top ten clones hold around a sixth. Sequenced material: PBMCs. The origin of this receptor is a male donor in good health and CMV-seronegative. This rearrangement joins TRBV30 to TRBJ2-1, with D perhaps matching TRBD1 (5 bases). The CDR3 protein is CAWSVLLSTASEQFF. In nucleotides, the CDR3 is TGTGCCTGGAGTGTACTTCTATCGACAGCAAGTGAGCAGTTCTTC.